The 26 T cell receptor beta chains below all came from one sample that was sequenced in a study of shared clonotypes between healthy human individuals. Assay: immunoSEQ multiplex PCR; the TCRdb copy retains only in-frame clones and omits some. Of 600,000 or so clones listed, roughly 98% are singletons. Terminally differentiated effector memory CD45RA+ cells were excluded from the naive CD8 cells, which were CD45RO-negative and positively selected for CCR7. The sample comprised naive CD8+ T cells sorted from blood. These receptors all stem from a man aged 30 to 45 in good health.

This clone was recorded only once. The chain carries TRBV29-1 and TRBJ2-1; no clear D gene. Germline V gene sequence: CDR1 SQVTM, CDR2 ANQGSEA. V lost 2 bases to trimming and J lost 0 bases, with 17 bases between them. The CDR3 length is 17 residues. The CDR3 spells CSVEWVRLTSSYNEQFF. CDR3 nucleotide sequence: TGCAGCGTTGAATGGGTAAGGCTAACCAGCTCCTACAATGAGCAGTTCTTC.

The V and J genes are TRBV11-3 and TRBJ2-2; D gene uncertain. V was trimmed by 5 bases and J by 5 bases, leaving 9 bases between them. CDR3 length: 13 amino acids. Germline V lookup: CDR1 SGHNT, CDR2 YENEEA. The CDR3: CASSESWTGELFF. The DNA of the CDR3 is TGTGCCAGCAGCGAGAGTTGGACCGGGGAGCTGTTTTTT.

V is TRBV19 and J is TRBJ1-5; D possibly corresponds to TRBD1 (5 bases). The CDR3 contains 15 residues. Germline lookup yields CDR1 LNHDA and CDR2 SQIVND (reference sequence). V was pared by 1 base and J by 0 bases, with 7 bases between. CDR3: CASSIVGASNQPQHF. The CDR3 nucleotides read TGTGCCAGTAGTATAGTAGGGGCTAGCAATCAGCCCCAGCATTTT.

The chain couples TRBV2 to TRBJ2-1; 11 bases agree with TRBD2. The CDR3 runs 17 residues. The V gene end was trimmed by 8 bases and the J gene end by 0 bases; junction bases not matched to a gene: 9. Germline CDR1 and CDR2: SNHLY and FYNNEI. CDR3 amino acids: CASPSGTSGSSYNEQFF. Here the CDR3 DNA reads TGTGCCAGCCCCTCCGGGACTAGCGGCAGCTCCTACAATGAGCAGTTCTTC.

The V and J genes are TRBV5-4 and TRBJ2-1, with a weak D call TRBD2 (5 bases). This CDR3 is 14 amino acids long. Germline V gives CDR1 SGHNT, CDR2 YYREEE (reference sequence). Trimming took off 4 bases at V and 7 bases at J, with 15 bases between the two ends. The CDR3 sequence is CASSQTEGWNEQFF. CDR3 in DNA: TGTGCCAGCAGCCAAACAGAGGGATGGAATGAGCAGTTCTTC.

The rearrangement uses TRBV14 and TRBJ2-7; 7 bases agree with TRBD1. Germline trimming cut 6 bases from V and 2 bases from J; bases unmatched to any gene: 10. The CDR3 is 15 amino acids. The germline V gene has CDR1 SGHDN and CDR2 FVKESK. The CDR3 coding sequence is TGTGCCAGCAGGCCGACAAGACAGGGAACCTACGAGCAGTACTTC. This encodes CASRPTRQGTYEQYF.

The CDR3 loop reads CASNFEAENTGELFF. The CDR3 nucleotides are TGCGCCAGCAACTTCGAGGCGGAGAACACCGGGGAGCTGTTTTTT. V is TRBV5-1 and J is TRBJ2-2; D not certain. This CDR3 region has 15 residues. V was clipped by 6 bases and J by 1 base, with 13 bases between them. Germline V gene lookup returns CDR1 SGHRS and CDR2 YFSETQ.

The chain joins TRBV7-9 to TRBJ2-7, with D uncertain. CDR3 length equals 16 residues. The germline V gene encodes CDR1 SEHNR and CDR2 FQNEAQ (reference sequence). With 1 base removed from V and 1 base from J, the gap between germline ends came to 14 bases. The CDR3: CASSLEGQHSSYEQYF. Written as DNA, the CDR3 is TGTGCCAGCAGCTTAGAAGGGCAGCATTCTTCCTACGAGCAGTACTTC.

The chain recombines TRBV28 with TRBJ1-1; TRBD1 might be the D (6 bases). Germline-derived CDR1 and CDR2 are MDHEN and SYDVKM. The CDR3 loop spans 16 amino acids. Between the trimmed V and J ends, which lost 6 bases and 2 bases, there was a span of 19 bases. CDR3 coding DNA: TGTGCCAGCAGCCTACAAGGGACAACTCTAAACACTGAAGCTTTCTTT. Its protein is CASSLQGTTLNTEAFF. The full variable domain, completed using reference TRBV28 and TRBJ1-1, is DVKVTQSSRYLVKRTGEKVFLECVQDMDHENMFWYRQDPGLGLRLIYFSYDVKMKEKGDIPEGYSVSREKKERFSLILESASTNQTSMYLCASSLQGTTLNTEAFFGQGTRLTVV.

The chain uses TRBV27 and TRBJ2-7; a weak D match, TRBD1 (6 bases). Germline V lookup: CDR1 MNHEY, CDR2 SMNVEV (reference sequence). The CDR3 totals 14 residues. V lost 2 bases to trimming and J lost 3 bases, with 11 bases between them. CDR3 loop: CASSLVRQDYEQYF. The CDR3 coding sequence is TGTGCCAGCAGTTTAGTTAGACAGGACTACGAGCAGTACTTC.

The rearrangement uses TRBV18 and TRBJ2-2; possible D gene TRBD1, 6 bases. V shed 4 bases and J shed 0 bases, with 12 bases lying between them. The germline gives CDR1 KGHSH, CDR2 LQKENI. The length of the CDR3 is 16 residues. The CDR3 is CASSLSGTPNTGELFF. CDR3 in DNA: TGTGCCAGCTCACTGTCCGGGACACCGAACACCGGGGAGCTGTTTTTT.

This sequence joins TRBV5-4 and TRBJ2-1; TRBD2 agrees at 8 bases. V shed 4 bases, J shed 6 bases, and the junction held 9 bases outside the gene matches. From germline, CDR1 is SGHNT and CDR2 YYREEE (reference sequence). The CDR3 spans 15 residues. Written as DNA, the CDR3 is TGTGCCAGCAGCCAAACTAGCGGTAATCTCAATGAGCAGTTCTTC. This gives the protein CASSQTSGNLNEQFF.

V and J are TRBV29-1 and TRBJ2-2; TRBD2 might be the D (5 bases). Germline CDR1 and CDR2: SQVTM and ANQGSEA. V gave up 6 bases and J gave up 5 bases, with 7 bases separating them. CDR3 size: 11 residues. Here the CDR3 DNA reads TGCAGCGTGCGGGTAACCGGGGAGCTGTTTTTT. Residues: CSVRVTGELFF.

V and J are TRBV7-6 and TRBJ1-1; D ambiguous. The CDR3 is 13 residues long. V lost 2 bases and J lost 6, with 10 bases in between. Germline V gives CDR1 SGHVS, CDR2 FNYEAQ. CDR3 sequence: CASSLNKAAEAFF. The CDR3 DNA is TGTGCCAGCAGCTTAAACAAGGCGGCTGAAGCTTTCTTT.

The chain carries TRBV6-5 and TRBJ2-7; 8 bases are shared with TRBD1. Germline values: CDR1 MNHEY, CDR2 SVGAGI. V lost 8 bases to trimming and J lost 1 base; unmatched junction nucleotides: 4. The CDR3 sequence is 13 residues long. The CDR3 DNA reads TGTGCCAGCCTCGGGGACAGGTCCTACGAGCAGTACTTC. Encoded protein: CASLGDRSYEQYF.

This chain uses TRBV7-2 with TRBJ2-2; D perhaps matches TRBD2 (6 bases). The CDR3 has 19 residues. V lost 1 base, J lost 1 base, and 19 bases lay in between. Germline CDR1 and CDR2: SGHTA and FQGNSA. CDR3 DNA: TGTGCCAGCAGCTTAGGGGGTGTTAGGGGAGGTGGGAACACCGGGGAGCTGTTTTTT. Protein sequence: CASSLGGVRGGGNTGELFF.

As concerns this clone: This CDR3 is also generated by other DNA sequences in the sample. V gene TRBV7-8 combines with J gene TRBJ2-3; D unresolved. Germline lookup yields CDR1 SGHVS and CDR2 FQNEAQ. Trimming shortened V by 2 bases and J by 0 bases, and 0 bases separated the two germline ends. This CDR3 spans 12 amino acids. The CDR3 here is CASSLSTDTQYF. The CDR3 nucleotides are TGTGCCAGCAGCTTAAGCACAGATACGCAGTATTTT.

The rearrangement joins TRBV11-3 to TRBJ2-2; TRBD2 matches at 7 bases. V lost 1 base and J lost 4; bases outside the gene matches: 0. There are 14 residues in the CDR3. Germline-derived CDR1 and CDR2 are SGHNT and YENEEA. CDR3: CASSLAGGTGELFF. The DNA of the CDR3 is TGTGCCAGCAGCTTAGCGGGGGGCACCGGGGAGCTGTTTTTT.

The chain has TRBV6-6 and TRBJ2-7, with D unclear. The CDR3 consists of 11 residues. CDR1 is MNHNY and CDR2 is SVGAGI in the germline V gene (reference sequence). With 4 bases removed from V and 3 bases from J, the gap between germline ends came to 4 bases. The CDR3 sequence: CASSWRYEQYF. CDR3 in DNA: TGTGCCAGCAGTTGGCGCTACGAGCAGTACTTC.

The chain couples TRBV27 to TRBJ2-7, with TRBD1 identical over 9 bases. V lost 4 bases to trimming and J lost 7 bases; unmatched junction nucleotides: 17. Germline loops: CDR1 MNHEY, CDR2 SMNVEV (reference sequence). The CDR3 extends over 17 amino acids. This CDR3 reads CASSSNEGTGCVGEQYF. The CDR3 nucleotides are TGTGCCAGCAGTTCGAATGAAGGGACAGGGTGTGTAGGGGAGCAGTACTTC.

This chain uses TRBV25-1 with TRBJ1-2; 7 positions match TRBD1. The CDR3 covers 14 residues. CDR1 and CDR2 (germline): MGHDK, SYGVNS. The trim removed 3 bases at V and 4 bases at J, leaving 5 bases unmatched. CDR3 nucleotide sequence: TGTGCCAGCAGTGACCGGACAGGCCGCTATGGCTACACCTTC. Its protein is CASSDRTGRYGYTF.

The CDR3 protein is CASSYSTSGSYEQYF. For the CDR3, the DNA is TGTGCCAGCAGTTACTCGACTAGCGGATCCTACGAGCAGTACTTC. This chain links TRBV6-6 with TRBJ2-7; the match to TRBD2 covers 9 bases. The CDR3 is 15 residues long. V lost 0 bases and J lost 1; bases outside the gene matches: 1. Germline V gene sequence: CDR1 MNHNY, CDR2 SVGAGI (reference sequence).

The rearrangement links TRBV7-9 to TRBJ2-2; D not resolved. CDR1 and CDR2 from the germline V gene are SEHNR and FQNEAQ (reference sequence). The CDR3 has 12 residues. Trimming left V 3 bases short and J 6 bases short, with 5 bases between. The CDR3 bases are TGTGCCAGCAGCTTTAAGCCCGGGGAGCTGTTTTTT. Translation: CASSFKPGELFF.

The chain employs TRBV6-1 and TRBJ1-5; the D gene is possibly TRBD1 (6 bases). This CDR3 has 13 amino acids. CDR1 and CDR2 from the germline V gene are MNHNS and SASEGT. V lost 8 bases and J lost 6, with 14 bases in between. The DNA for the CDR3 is TGTGCCAGCCAAAGTGGCAGGGGTCAGCCCCAGCATTTT. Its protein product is CASQSGRGQPQHF.

The CDR3 bases are TGTGCCAGCAGCTTGGCCGAGACTAGCGGGCTAGCAGATACGCAGTATTTT. Amino acid sequence: CASSLAETSGLADTQYF. The chain couples TRBV5-4 to TRBJ2-3; TRBD2 aligns across 10 bases. This CDR3 is 17 amino acids long. V was clipped by 0 bases and J by 4 bases; unmatched bases: 8. CDR1 is SGHNT and CDR2 is YYREEE in the germline V gene (reference sequence).

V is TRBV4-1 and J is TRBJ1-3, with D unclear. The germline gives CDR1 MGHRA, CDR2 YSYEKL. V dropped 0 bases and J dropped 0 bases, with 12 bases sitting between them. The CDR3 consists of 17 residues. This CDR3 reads CASSQDGFGRSGNTIYF. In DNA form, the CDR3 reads TGCGCCAGCAGCCAAGACGGGTTCGGGCGCTCTGGAAACACCATATATTTT.